The source of this T cell receptor beta chain is a study of shared clonotypes between healthy human individuals. Points from the study as a whole: The study's rarefaction showed incomplete sorted-subset sequencing despite large depth. It was the non-shared clonotypes that had lower generation probabilities than clonotypes shared by all four donors.

V was pared by 0 bases and J by 10 bases, with 16 bases between. Germline V gene sequence: CDR1 MNHNS, CDR2 SASEGT. The CDR3 is 16 residues long. This clone was counted only a few times. The antigen remains unidentified. Per sorted-subset replicate PCR, input was 150 to 250 ng DNA, representing roughly 29,000 T cell genomes. Per the authors' pipeline: Filtering differed since immunoSEQ provided only junctions, with no quality scores. Clones were read by immunoSEQ multiplex PCR, and TCRdb kept only the in-frame ones, dropping some. Clone size and V and J calls were adopted from that table, with D and trimming inferred from the DNA. Among 2 million to 2.5 million clones listed, 90% to 97% were seen once.

This sequence joins TRBV6-1 and TRBJ1-6; D is ambiguous. The sample consisted of naive CD4+ T cells sorted from blood. The subset was: CD45RA+ positively selected. The source of this sequence is a man aged 18-30 years in good health. Here the CDR3 DNA reads TGTGCCAGCAGTGAAGCCGGGATTGTGCGAACATCACCCCTCCACTTT. It yields the protein CASSEAGIVRTSPLHF.